This record looks at one T cell receptor (beta chain) sequence and its context. Germline CDR1 is SQVTM and CDR2 is ANQGSEA. After removal of 6 bases from V and 0 bases from J, the junction contained 12 bases not matched to a gene. The CDR3 sequence is 17 residues long. In TCRdb, the 5' RACE reads were re-called with MiXCR into one record per CDR3 protein. The table shows about 240,000 distinct CDR3 sequences, with about 7.5% occurring only once. These data belong to a study of identical twins. The same sample was also studied in work on yellow fever vaccine responses in identical twins.

This TCR derives from a woman aged 18 to 35 in good health. The source material was CD8+ T cells sorted from blood. The chain combines TRBV29-1 with TRBJ1-5, with TRBD1 identical over 9 bases. The CDR3 DNA sequence: TGCAGCGTCCGATTACCTGGGACAGGGAATAGCAATCAGCCCCAGCATTTT. This codes for CSVRLPGTGNSNQPQHF.